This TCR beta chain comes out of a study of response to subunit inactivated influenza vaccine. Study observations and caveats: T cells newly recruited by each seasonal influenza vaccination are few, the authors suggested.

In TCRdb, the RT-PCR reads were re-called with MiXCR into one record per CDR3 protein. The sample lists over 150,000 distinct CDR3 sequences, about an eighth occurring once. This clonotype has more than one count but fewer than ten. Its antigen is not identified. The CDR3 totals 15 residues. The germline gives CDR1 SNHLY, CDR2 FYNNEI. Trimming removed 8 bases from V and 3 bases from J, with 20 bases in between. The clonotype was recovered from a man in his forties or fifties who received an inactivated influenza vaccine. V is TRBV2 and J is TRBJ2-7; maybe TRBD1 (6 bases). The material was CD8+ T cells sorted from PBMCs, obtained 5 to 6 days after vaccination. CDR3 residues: CASVLMVQGNYEQYF. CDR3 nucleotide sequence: TGTGCCAGCGTTCTGATGGTGCAGGGGAACTACGAGCAGTACTTC.